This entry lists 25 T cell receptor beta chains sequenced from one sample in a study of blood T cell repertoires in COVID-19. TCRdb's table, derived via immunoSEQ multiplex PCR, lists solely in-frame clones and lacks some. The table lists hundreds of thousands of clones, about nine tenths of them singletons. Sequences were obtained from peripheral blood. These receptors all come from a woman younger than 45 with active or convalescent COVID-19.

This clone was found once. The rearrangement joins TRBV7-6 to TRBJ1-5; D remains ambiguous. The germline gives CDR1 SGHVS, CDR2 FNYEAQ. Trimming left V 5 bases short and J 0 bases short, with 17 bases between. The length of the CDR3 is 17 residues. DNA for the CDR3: TGTGCCAGCAGCCAATTTCAGGCTACTGATAGCAATCAGCCCCAGCATTTT. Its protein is CASSQFQATDSNQPQHF.

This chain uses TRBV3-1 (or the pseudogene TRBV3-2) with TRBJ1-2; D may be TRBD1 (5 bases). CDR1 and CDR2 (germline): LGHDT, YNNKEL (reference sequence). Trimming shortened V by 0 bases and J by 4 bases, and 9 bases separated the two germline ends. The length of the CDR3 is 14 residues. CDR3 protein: CASSQDLDTYGYTF. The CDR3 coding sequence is TGTGCCAGCAGCCAAGATCTGGACACCTATGGCTACACCTTC.

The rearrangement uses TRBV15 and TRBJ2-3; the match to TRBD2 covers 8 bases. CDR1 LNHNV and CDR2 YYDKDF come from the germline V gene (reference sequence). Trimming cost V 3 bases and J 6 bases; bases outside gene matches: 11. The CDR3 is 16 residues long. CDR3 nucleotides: TGTGCCACCAGCAGCCGAGCGGGAGCTGCCAGGGATACGCAGTATTTT. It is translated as CATSSRAGAARDTQYF.

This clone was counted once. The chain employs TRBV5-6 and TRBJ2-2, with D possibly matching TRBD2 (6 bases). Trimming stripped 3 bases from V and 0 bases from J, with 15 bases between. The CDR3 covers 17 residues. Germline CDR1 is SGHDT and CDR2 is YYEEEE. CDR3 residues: CASSSHFGGANTGELFF. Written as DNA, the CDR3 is TGTGCCAGCAGCTCGCACTTTGGAGGGGCGAACACCGGGGAGCTGTTTTTT.

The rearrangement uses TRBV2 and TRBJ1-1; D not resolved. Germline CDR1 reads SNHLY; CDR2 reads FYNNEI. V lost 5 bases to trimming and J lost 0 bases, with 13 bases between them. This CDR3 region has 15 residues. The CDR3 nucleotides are TGTGCCAGCAGTCCCGACATGGGCATGAACACTGAAGCTTTCTTT. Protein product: CASSPDMGMNTEAFF.

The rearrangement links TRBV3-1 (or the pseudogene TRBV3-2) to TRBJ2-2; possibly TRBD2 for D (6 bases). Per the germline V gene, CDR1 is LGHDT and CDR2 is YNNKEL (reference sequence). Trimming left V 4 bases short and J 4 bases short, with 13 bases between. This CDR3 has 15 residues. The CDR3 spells CASSRGGSRTGELFF. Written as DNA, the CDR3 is TGTGCCAGCAGCCGAGGAGGGAGTCGCACCGGGGAGCTGTTTTTT.

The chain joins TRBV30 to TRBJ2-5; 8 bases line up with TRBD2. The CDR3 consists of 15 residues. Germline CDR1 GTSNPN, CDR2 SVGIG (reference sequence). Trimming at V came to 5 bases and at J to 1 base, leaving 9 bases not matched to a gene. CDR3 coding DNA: TGTGCCTGGCTCCTAAGGGCGGGAGGCCAAGAGACCCAGTACTTC. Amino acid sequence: CAWLLRAGGQETQYF. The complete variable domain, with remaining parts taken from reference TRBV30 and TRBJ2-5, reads SQTIHQWPATLVQPVGSPLSLECTVEGTSNPNLYWYRQAAGRGLQLLFYSVGIGQISSEVPQNLSASRPQDRQFILSSKKLLLSDSGFYLCAWLLRAGGQETQYFGPGTRLLVL.

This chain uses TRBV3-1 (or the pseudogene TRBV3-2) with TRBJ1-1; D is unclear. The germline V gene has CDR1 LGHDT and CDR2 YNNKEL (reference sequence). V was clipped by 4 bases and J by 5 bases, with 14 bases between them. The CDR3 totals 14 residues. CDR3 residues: CASSPDSSNTEAFF. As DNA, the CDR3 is TGTGCCAGCAGCCCAGACTCGAGTAATACTGAAGCTTTCTTT.

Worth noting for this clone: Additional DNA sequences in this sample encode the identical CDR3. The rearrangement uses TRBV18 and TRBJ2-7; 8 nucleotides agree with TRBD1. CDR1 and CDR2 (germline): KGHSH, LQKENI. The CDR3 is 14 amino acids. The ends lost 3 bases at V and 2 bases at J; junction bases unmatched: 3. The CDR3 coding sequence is TGTGCCAGCTCACCCGGACAGGGCGCCTACGAGCAGTACTTC. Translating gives CASSPGQGAYEQYF.

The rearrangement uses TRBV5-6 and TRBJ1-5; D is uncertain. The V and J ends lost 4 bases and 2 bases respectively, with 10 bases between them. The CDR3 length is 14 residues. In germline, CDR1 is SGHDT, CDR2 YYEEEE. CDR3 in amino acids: CASSADKGNQPQHF. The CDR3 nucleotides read TGTGCCAGCAGCGCTGACAAGGGCAATCAGCCCCAGCATTTT.

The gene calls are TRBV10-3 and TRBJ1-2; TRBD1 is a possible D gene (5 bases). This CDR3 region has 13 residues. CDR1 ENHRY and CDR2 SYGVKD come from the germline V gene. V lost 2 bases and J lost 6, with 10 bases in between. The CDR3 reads CAISEAGPDGYTF. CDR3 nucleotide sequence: TGTGCCATCAGTGAGGCAGGGCCGGATGGCTACACCTTC.

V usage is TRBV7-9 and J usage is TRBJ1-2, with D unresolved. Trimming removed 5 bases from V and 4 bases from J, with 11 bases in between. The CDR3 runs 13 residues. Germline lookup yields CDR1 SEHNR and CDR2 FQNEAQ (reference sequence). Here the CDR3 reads CASSQALFYGYTF. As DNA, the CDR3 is TGTGCCAGCAGCCAAGCCCTCTTCTATGGCTACACCTTC. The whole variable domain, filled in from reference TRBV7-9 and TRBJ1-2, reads DTGVSQNPRHKITKRGQNVTFRCDPISEHNRLYWYRQTLGQGPEFLTYFQNEAQLEKSRLLSDRFSAERPKGSFSTLEIQRTEQGDSAMYLCASSQALFYGYTFGSGTRLTVV.

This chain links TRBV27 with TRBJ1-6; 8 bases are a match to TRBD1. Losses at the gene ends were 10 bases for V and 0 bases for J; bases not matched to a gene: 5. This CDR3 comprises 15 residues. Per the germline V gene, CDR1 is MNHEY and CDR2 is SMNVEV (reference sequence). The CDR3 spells CATRTGSSYNSPLHF. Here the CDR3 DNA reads TGTGCCACCCGGACAGGGAGCTCCTATAATTCACCCCTCCACTTT.

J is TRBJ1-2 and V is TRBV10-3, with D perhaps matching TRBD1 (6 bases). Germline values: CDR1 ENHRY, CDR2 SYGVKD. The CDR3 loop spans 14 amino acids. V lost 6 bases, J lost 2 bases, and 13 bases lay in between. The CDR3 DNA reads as TGTGCCATCAGAGACTCGACAGGCAACTATGGCTACACCTTC. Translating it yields CAIRDSTGNYGYTF.

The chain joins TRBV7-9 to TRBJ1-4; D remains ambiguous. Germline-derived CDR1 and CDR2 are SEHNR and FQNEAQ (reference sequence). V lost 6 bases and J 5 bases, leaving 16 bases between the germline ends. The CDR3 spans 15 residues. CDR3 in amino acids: CASSQMAVMNEKLFF. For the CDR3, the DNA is TGTGCCAGCAGTCAGATGGCAGTGATGAATGAAAAACTGTTTTTT.

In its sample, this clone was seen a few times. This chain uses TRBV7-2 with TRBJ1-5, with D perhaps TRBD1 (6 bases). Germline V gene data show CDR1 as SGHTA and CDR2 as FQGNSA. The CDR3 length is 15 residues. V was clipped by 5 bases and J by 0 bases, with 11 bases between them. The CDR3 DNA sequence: TGTGCCAGCAGCCCCGGGACATATAGCAATCAGCCCCAGCATTTT. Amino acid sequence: CASSPGTYSNQPQHF.

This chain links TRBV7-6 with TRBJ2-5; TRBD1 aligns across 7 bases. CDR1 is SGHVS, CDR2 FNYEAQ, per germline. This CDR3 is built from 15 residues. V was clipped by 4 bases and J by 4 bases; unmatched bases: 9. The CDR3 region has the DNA TGTGCCAGCAGCTGGGACAGTACAATCGGAGAGACCCAGTACTTC. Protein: CASSWDSTIGETQYF.

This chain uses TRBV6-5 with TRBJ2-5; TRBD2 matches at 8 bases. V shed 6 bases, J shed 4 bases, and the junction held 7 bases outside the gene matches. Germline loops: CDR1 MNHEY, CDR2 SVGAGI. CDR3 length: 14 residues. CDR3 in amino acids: CASRIAGWGETQYF. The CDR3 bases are TGTGCCAGCAGGATAGCGGGATGGGGAGAGACCCAGTACTTC.

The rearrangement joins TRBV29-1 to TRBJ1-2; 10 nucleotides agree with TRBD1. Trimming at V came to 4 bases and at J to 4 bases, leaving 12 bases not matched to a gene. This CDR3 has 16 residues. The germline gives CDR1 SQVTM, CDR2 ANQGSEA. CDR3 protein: CSVGGQATGGPYGYTF. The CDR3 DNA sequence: TGCAGCGTTGGAGGTCAAGCGACAGGGGGCCCCTATGGCTACACCTTC.

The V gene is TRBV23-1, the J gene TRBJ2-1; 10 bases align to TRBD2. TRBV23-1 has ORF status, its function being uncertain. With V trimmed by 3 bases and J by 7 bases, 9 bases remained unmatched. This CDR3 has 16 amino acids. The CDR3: CASSQQAGGPVNEQFF. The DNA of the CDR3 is TGCGCCAGCAGTCAGCAAGCGGGAGGGCCGGTGAATGAGCAGTTCTTC.

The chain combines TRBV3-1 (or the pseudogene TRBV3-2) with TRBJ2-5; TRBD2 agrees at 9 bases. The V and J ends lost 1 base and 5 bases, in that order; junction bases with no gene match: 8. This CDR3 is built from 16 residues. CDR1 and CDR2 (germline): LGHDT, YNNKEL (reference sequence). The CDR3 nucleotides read TGTGCCAGCAGCCAAGGACGTAGCGGGAGTAGGGAGACCCAGTACTTC. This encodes CASSQGRSGSRETQYF.

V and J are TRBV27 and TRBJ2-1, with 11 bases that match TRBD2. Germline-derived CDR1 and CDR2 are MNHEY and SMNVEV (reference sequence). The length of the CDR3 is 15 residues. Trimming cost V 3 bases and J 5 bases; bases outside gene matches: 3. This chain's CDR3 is CASSLPGLADNEQFF. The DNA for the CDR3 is TGTGCCAGCAGTTTGCCGGGACTAGCGGACAATGAGCAGTTCTTC.

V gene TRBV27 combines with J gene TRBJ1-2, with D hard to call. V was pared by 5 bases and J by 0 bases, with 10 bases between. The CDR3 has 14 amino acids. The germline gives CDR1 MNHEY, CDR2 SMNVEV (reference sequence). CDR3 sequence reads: CASSPDLTNYGYTF. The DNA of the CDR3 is TGTGCCAGCAGTCCCGACTTGACTAACTATGGCTACACCTTC.

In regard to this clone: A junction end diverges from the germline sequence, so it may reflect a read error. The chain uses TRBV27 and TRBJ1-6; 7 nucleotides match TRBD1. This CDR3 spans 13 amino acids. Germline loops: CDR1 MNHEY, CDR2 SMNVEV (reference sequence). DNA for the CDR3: TGTGCCAGCAGTCTATCTCCCCGACAGGGTTTCCACTTT. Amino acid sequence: CASSLSPRQGFHF.

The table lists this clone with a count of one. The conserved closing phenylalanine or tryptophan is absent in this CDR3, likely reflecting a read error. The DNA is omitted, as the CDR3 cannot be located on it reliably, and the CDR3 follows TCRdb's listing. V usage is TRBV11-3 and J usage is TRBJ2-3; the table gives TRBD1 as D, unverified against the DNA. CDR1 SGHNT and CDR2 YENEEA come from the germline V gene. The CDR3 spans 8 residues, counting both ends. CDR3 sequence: CASSFPHP.